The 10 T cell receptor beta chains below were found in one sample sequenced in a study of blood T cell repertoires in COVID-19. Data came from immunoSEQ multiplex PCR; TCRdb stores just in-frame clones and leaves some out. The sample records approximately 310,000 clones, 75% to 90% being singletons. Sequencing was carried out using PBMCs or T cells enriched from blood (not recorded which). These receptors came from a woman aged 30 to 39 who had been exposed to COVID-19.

The CDR3 reads CASSLGTGGSGYTF. Here the CDR3 DNA reads TGCGCCAGCAGCTTGGGGACAGGGGGCTCTGGCTACACCTTC. The chain couples TRBV5-1 to TRBJ1-2; 11 bases fit TRBD1. The CDR3 is made up of 14 amino acids. The V gene end was trimmed by 0 bases and the J gene end by 7 bases; junction bases not matched to a gene: 2. Germline V gene sequence: CDR1 SGHRS, CDR2 YFSETQ.

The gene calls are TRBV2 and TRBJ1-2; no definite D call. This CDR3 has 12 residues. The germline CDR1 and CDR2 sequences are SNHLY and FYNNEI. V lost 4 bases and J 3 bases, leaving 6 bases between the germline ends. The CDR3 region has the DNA TGTGCCAGCAGTGCACGGGACTATGGCTACACCTTC. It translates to CASSARDYGYTF.

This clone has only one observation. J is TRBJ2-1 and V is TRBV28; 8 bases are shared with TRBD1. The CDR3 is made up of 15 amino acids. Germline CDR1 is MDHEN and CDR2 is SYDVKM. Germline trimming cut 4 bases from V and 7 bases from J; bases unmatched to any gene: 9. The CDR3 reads CASSSGQALWNEQFF. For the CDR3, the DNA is TGTGCCAGCAGTTCGGGACAGGCTCTCTGGAATGAGCAGTTCTTC.

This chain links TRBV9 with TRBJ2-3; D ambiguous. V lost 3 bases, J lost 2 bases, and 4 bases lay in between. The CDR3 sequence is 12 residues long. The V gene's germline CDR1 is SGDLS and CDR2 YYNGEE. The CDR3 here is CASSDYTDTQYF. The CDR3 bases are TGTGCCAGCAGCGACTACACAGATACGCAGTATTTT.

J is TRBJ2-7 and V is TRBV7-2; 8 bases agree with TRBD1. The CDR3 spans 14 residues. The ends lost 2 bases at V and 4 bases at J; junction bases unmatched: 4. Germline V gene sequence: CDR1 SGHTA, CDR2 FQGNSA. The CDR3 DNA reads TGTGCCAGCAGCTTAAACAGGGGGTTGTACGAGCAGTACTTC. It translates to CASSLNRGLYEQYF.

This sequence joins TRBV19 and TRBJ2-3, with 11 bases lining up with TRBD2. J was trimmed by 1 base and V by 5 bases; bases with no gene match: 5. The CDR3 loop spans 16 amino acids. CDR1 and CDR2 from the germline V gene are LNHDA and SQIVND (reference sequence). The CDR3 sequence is CASSSGLAGRTDTQYF. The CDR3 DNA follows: TGTGCCAGTAGTTCCGGACTAGCGGGTCGCACAGATACGCAGTATTTT.

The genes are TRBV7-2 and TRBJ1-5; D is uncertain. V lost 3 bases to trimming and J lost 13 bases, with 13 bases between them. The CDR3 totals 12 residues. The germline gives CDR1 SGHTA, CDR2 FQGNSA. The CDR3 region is CASSFISREQHF. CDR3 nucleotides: TGTGCCAGCAGCTTTATTTCGAGGGAACAGCATTTT.

CDR3 region: CASRTQGDTRNEKLFF. DNA for the CDR3: TGTGCCAGCAGGACACAGGGGGACACTCGTAATGAAAAACTGTTTTTT. The rearrangement uses TRBV28 and TRBJ1-4, with 8 bases matching TRBD1. CDR3 size: 16 residues. The germline V gene has CDR1 MDHEN and CDR2 SYDVKM. The V gene end was trimmed by 6 bases and the J gene end by 4 bases; junction bases not matched to a gene: 10.

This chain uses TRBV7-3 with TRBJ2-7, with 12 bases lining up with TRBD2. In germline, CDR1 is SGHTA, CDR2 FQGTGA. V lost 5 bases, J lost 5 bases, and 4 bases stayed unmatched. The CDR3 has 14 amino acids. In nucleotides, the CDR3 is TGTGCCAGCAGCCCTAGCGGGAGGGCAAACGAGCAGTACTTC. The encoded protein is CASSPSGRANEQYF.

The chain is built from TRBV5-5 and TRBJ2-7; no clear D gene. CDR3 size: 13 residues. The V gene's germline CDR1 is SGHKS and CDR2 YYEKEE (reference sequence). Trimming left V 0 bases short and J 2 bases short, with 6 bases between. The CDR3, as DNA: TGTGCCAGCAGCTTGGGGGCAGCCTACGAGCAGTACTTC. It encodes CASSLGAAYEQYF. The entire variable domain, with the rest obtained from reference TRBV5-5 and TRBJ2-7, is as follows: DAGVTQSPTHLIKTRGQQVTLRCSPISGHKSVSWYQQVLGQGPQFIFQYYEKEERGRGNFPDRFSARQFPNYSSELNVNALLLGDSALYLCASSLGAAYEQYFGPGTRLTVT.